This T cell receptor (beta chain) emerged from a study of T cells in Graves' hyperthyroidism and ophthalmopathy. Study-wide findings and caveats: Model output signaled ophthalmopathy a median approximately six months ahead of onset. The blood repertoire included most of the expanded thyroid clonotypes above 0.001.

Points on this clonotype: The antigen is undetermined.

There were TCR beta CDR3 regions amplified from RNA transcripts. A set of HTBI primers served as the primers for a first-round RT-PCR of the TCR CDR3. One entry per CDR3 protein results from TCRdb running MiXCR on the multiplex PCR reads. The sample records about 560,000 distinct CDR3 sequences, over 15% being singletons. Aged 18 to 65, the patients had hyperthyroidism that was newly diagnosed and had lasted under 2 months. Source material: blood. The TCR comes from a woman aged 18-29 years with Graves' hyperthyroidism.

The DNA for the CDR3 is TGTGCCGTCGGCAGGGACAGGTATAATTCACCCCTCCACTTT. It encodes CAVGRDRYNSPLHF. This chain connects TRBV5-4 to TRBJ1-6; 8 nucleotides line up with TRBD1. Germline V CDR1 and CDR2: SGHNT, YYREEE (reference sequence). The CDR3 loop spans 14 amino acids. The junction had 7 bases not matched to a gene; V was cut back by 10 bases and J by 4 bases.